Listed here are 31 T cell receptor beta chains from one sample, sequenced in a study of PD-L1 blockade in urothelial cancer. Clones were read by immunoSEQ multiplex PCR, and TCRdb kept only the in-frame ones, dropping some. This repertoire shows roughly 130,000 clones, 84% found once; its top ten account for around 3.2%. Time point: pretreatment peripheral blood. Sequencing used PBMCs, obtained around atezolizumab (anti-PD-L1) treatment. The receptors derive from a man in his fifties or sixties with urothelial cancer.

The J gene is TRBJ1-1, the V gene TRBV5-1; 7 bases match TRBD1. With V trimmed by 4 bases and J by 1 base, 10 bases remained unmatched. Germline CDR1 SGHRS, CDR2 YFSETQ. CDR3 size: 16 residues. CDR3 coding DNA: TGCGCCAGCAGCGAAAACGCAGGGGGGAGGAACACTGAAGCTTTCTTT. It specifies CASSENAGGRNTEAFF.

This chain uses TRBV10-3 with TRBJ2-3; TRBD1 might be the D (6 bases). V was cut by 4 bases and J by 5 bases, with 22 bases left in between. Germline CDR1 is ENHRY and CDR2 is SYGVKD. CDR3 length: 17 amino acids. For the CDR3, the DNA is TGTGCCATCAGTGGTCAGGGGAAAAGCGGAGATCTAGATACGCAGTATTTT. This gives the protein CAISGQGKSGDLDTQYF.

The chain carries TRBV10-2 and TRBJ1-1; possibly TRBD1 for D (5 bases). Germline V CDR1 and CDR2: WSHSY, SAAADI. Trimming took 3 bases from V and 3 from J, leaving 17 bases between them. This CDR3 is 16 amino acids long. CDR3 nucleotides: TGCGCCAGCAGTGACAGGGTGGGGGGGGGTGACACTGAAGCTTTCTTT. This codes for CASSDRVGGGDTEAFF.

The chain recombines TRBV19 with TRBJ1-5; 7 bases fit TRBD1. Looked up from germline, CDR1 is LNHDA and CDR2 is SQIVND (reference sequence). The J segment lost 4 bases and the V segment lost 3 bases, leaving 3 bases of the junction unmatched. This CDR3 has 14 residues. CDR3 bases: TGTGCCAGTAGTATGGACAGGAAAAATCAGCCCCAGCATTTT. This sequence encodes CASSMDRKNQPQHF. Full variable domain (missing parts from reference TRBV19 and TRBJ1-5): DGGITQSPKYLFRKEGQNVTLSCEQNLNHDAMYWYRQDPGQGLRLIYYSQIVNDFQKGDIAEGYSVSREKKESFPLTVTSAQKNPTAFYLCASSMDRKNQPQHFGDGTRLSIL.

CDR3 bases: TGCAGCGTTGAATCAGTCTCCTACGAGCAGTACTTC. This translates into CSVESVSYEQYF. The V and J genes are TRBV29-1 and TRBJ2-7, with D unresolved. Germline assignment: CDR1 SQVTM and CDR2 ANQGSEA. This CDR3 region has 12 residues. V gave up 2 bases and J gave up 0 bases, with 5 bases separating them.

This clone was counted between two and nine times. The chain joins TRBV23-1 to TRBJ1-1; 7 bases align to TRBD1. TRBV23-1 carries the ORF label, with uncertain function. This CDR3 has 16 amino acids. The V segment lost 3 bases and the J segment 1 base; nucleotides outside the gene matches: 8. This chain's CDR3 is CASSQTYRGKNTEAFF. As DNA, the CDR3 is TGCGCCAGCAGTCAGACCTACAGGGGAAAGAACACTGAAGCTTTCTTT.

Turning to this clone: This sample includes further DNA sequences coding for the same CDR3. J is TRBJ1-3 and V is TRBV20-1; D is uncertain. Germline V CDR1 and CDR2: DFQATT, SNEGSKA (reference sequence). The V and J ends lost 5 bases and 2 bases respectively, with 4 bases between them. The CDR3 extends over 11 amino acids. The CDR3 DNA reads TGCAGTGCTTCTCCTGGAAACACCATATATTTT. Protein product: CSASPGNTIYF.

The chain recombines TRBV13 with TRBJ1-1; D remains unclear. Between the trimmed V and J ends, which lost 1 base and 0 bases, there was a span of 6 bases. Germline CDR1 is PRHDT and CDR2 is FYEKMQ (reference sequence). CDR3 length: 14 residues. This CDR3 is CASSLVRMNTEAFF. The CDR3 DNA sequence: TGTGCCAGCAGCTTAGTCAGGATGAACACTGAAGCTTTCTTT.

The chain employs TRBV5-1 and TRBJ1-2; D may be TRBD1 (5 bases). Trimming removed 5 bases from V and 3 bases from J, with 8 bases in between. This CDR3 has 12 residues. Germline CDR1 is SGHRS and CDR2 is YFSETQ. In DNA form, the CDR3 reads TGCGCCAGCAGTTTAGGGGACTATGGCTACACCTTC. Translated: CASSLGDYGYTF.

The J gene is TRBJ1-4, the V gene TRBV5-1; D is undetermined. V lost 1 base, J lost 5 bases, and 3 bases lay in between. The CDR3 loop spans 12 amino acids. CDR1 SGHRS and CDR2 YFSETQ come from the germline V gene. The CDR3 sequence: CASSLSNEKLFF. The CDR3 nucleotides read TGCGCCAGCAGCTTGTCAAATGAAAAACTGTTTTTT. Filled out from reference TRBV5-1 and TRBJ1-4, the complete variable domain reads KAGVTQTPRYLIKTRGQQVTLSCSPISGHRSVSWYQQTPGQGLQFLFEYFSETQRNKGNFPGRFSGRQFSNSRSEMNVSTLELGDSALYLCASSLSNEKLFFGSGTQLSVL.

The V and J genes are TRBV11-2 and TRBJ2-5; D is unclear. Germline V lookup: CDR1 SGHAT, CDR2 FQNNGV. The CDR3 is 11 residues long. Trimming left V 10 bases short and J 7 bases short, with 13 bases between. CDR3 sequence reads: CATGSDRTQYF. The CDR3 nucleotides are TGTGCCACCGGGTCGGATCGGACCCAGTACTTC.

This chain uses TRBV7-2 with TRBJ1-5; tentatively, D is TRBD1 (5 bases). The germline gives CDR1 SGHTA, CDR2 FQGNSA. The CDR3 has 15 residues. V lost 5 bases, J lost 0 bases, and 11 bases lay in between. In DNA form, the CDR3 reads TGTGCCAGCAGCCCTCGACAGACTAGCAATCAGCCCCAGCATTTT. Its translation: CASSPRQTSNQPQHF. Supplemented by reference TRBV7-2 and TRBJ1-5, the full variable domain reads GAGVSQSPSNKVTEKGKDVELRCDPISGHTALYWYRQSLGQGLEFLIYFQGNSAPDKSGLPSDRFSAERTGGSVSTLTIQRTQQEDSAVYLCASSPRQTSNQPQHFGDGTRLSIL.

This chain uses TRBV7-9 with TRBJ2-1; TRBD2 aligns across 9 bases. CDR1 is SEHNR and CDR2 is FQNEAQ in the germline V gene (reference sequence). V lost 3 bases, J lost 4 bases, and 7 bases stayed unmatched. This CDR3 spans 16 amino acids. The CDR3: CASSFLKTSGYNEQFF. CDR3 DNA sequence: TGTGCCAGCAGCTTCCTCAAGACTAGCGGATACAATGAGCAGTTCTTC.

The chain combines TRBV30 with TRBJ1-5; 8 nucleotides align to TRBD1. Germline V gives CDR1 GTSNPN, CDR2 SVGIG (reference sequence). V shed 0 bases, J shed 1 base, and the junction held 2 bases outside the gene matches. This CDR3 is built from 15 residues. CDR3 DNA: TGTGCCTGGAGTGTACAGGGGGGGAGCAATCAGCCCCAGCATTTT. The encoded protein is CAWSVQGGSNQPQHF.

The V gene is TRBV19, the J gene TRBJ1-5; TRBD1 aligns across 7 bases. The length of the CDR3 is 14 residues. CDR1 and CDR2 (germline): LNHDA, SQIVND (reference sequence). The V and J ends lost 4 bases and 5 bases, in that order; junction bases with no gene match: 5. The CDR3 DNA sequence: TGTGCCAGTAGTACGGGACAGAATGATCAGCCCCAGCATTTT. Translating it yields CASSTGQNDQPQHF. The complete variable domain, with remaining parts taken from reference TRBV19 and TRBJ1-5, reads DGGITQSPKYLFRKEGQNVTLSCEQNLNHDAMYWYRQDPGQGLRLIYYSQIVNDFQKGDIAEGYSVSREKKESFPLTVTSAQKNPTAFYLCASSTGQNDQPQHFGDGTRLSIL.

The chain combines TRBV7-8 with TRBJ1-2, with 7 bases that match TRBD1. Per germline, CDR1 SGHVS and CDR2 FQNEAQ. J was trimmed by 4 bases and V by 5 bases; bases with no gene match: 10. The CDR3 length is 15 residues. The CDR3 nucleotides read TGTGCCAGCAGCCCTCGGGACAGCCCCACCTATGGCTACACCTTC. It yields the protein CASSPRDSPTYGYTF.

The CDR3 loop is CASSLQGAAEQYF. Written as DNA, the CDR3 is TGTGCCAGCAGCTTACAGGGGGCCGCGGAGCAGTACTTC. V is TRBV5-4 and J is TRBJ2-7; 9 positions agree with TRBD1. The ends lost 2 bases at V and 7 bases at J; junction bases unmatched: 4. There are 13 residues in the CDR3. CDR1 is SGHNT, CDR2 YYREEE, per germline (reference sequence).

The chain combines TRBV5-1 with TRBJ2-2; weak D call: TRBD2 (5 bases). Trimming took 4 bases from V and 4 from J, leaving 14 bases between them. The CDR3 runs to 15 residues. The germline V gene has CDR1 SGHRS and CDR2 YFSETQ. This CDR3 reads CASSLKVGVTGELFF. The CDR3 region has the DNA TGCGCCAGCAGCCTAAAGGTGGGAGTCACCGGGGAGCTGTTTTTT.

The J gene is TRBJ2-3, the V gene TRBV9; 12 nucleotides agree with TRBD2. The CDR3 covers 17 residues. Germline CDR1 reads SGDLS; CDR2 reads YYNGEE. Germline trimming cut 3 bases from V and 7 bases from J; bases unmatched to any gene: 12. The CDR3 sequence is CASSAASLAGGSNTQYF. CDR3 nucleotides: TGTGCCAGCAGCGCCGCGTCCCTAGCGGGAGGGTCGAATACGCAGTATTTT. Filled out from reference TRBV9 and TRBJ2-3, the complete variable domain reads DSGVTQTPKHLITATGQRVTLRCSPRSGDLSVYWYQQSLDQGLQFLIQYYNGEERAKGNILERFSAQQFPDLHSELNLSSLELGDSALYFCASSAASLAGGSNTQYFGPGTRLTVL.

The chain employs TRBV9 and TRBJ1-1; D unresolved. In germline, CDR1 is SGDLS, CDR2 YYNGEE. The CDR3 extends over 15 amino acids. Deletions cut 4 bases from V and 5 bases from J, with 18 bases between. CDR3 nucleotide sequence: TGTGCCAGCAGCCCCTCGGGAACCTTGAGAACTGAAGCTTTCTTT. As protein: CASSPSGTLRTEAFF.

This clone has only a few counts. The rearrangement joins TRBV5-1 to TRBJ1-1; D remains unclear. The CDR3 consists of 14 residues. Germline assignment: CDR1 SGHRS and CDR2 YFSETQ. Between the trimmed V and J ends, which lost 0 bases and 1 base, there was a span of 7 bases. The CDR3 DNA reads as TGCGCCAGCAGCTTGGTCTCCGGGAACACTGAAGCTTTCTTT. The encoded protein is CASSLVSGNTEAFF.

This chain links TRBV14 with TRBJ2-1; the D is unclear. CDR3 length: 15 residues. In germline, CDR1 is SGHDN, CDR2 FVKESK. The germline V and J ends were trimmed by 4 bases and 0 bases, with 10 bases remaining between them. The CDR3 region has the DNA TGTGCCAGCAGCCCGTCGGCGGCCTCCTACAATGAGCAGTTCTTC. This sequence encodes CASSPSAASYNEQFF.

The rearrangement links TRBV7-9 to TRBJ2-1; D is unclear. V was pared by 6 bases and J by 1 base, with 7 bases between. The CDR3 is 13 amino acids. Germline CDR1 and CDR2: SEHNR and FQNEAQ (reference sequence). The CDR3 DNA is TGTGCCAGCAGTCCTCGGTCCTACAATGAGCAGTTCTTC. Its translation is CASSPRSYNEQFF.

This clone was recorded only once. The chain employs TRBV6-1 and TRBJ2-2, with 9 nucleotides matching TRBD1. J was trimmed by 5 bases and V by 8 bases; bases with no gene match: 6. The CDR3 has 14 residues. Germline assignment: CDR1 MNHNS and CDR2 SASEGT. The CDR3 loop reads CASVRDRVTGELFF. CDR3 in DNA: TGTGCCAGCGTCAGGGACAGGGTAACCGGGGAGCTGTTTTTT.

V gene TRBV28 combines with J gene TRBJ2-7; 12 bases fit TRBD2. Unmatched junction bases numbered 6, after V lost 5 bases and J lost 4 bases. CDR1 MDHEN and CDR2 SYDVKM come from the germline V gene. The CDR3 contains 15 residues. The CDR3: CASSLTSGGLYEQYF. In DNA, the CDR3 is TGTGCCAGCAGTCTGACTAGCGGGGGACTTTACGAGCAGTACTTC.

The rearrangement uses TRBV28 and TRBJ2-3; 9 positions match TRBD2. The germline V gene has CDR1 MDHEN and CDR2 SYDVKM. The CDR3 is 15 amino acids. V lost 6 bases and J lost 6; bases outside the gene matches: 10. The CDR3 here is CASSPWREGSDTQYF. The DNA for the CDR3 is TGTGCCAGCAGCCCTTGGCGGGAGGGTTCGGATACGCAGTATTTT.

The chain combines TRBV28 with TRBJ1-1; D is unclear. CDR3 length: 15 amino acids. Germline lookup yields CDR1 MDHEN and CDR2 SYDVKM. V lost 4 bases and J 5 bases, leaving 17 bases between the germline ends. CDR3 nucleotide sequence: TGTGCCAGCAGTTCAGCGGGGAATTGGGGAACTGAAGCTTTCTTT. This sequence encodes CASSSAGNWGTEAFF.

Only a few counts were recorded for this clone. It is unclear where the CDR3 begins or ends on the DNA, so no DNA is shown, and the CDR3 is as TCRdb lists it. Here the CDR3 reads CASSFGPGQTYQPQHF. The chain recombines TRBV7-9 with TRBJ1-5; TRBD1, as called in the table, went unchecked against the DNA. The germline V gene encodes CDR1 SEHNR and CDR2 FQNEAQ (reference sequence). The CDR3 length equals 16 residues, ends included.

The rearrangement links TRBV6-5 to TRBJ1-1; 8 positions match TRBD1. The CDR3 has 14 residues. Germline assignment: CDR1 MNHEY and CDR2 SVGAGI. Unmatched junction bases numbered 2, after V lost 2 bases and J lost 3 bases. The CDR3 bases are TGTGCCAGCAGTTACACGACAGGGGACACTGAAGCTTTCTTT. Protein product: CASSYTTGDTEAFF.

This chain joins TRBV6-5 and TRBJ2-7; 9 positions match TRBD1. Per germline, CDR1 MNHEY and CDR2 SVGAGI. V lost 5 bases and J lost 5; bases outside the gene matches: 10. The CDR3 length is 15 residues. The CDR3 spells CASSLTQGAADEQYF. The CDR3, as DNA: TGTGCCAGCAGTCTAACACAGGGGGCAGCTGACGAGCAGTACTTC.

V usage is TRBV18 and J usage is TRBJ1-2; 9 bases agree with TRBD1. The germline CDR1 and CDR2 sequences are KGHSH and LQKENI. The CDR3 runs to 19 residues. With 3 bases clipped from V and 6 bases from J, the junction kept 20 bases outside the gene matches. The CDR3 DNA sequence: TGTGCCAGCTCACCTGCTGGACTCCTCCTCCGGGACAGGGTCGATGGCTACACCTTC. This codes for CASSPAGLLLRDRVDGYTF.